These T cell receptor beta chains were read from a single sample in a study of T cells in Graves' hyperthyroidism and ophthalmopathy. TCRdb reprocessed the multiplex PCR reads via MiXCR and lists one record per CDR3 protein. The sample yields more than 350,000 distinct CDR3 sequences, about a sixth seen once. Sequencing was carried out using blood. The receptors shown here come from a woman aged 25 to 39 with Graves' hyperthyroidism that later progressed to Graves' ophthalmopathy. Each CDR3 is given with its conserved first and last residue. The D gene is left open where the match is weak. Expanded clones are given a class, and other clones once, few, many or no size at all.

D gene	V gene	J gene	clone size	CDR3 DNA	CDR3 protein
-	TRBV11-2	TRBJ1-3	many	TGTGCCAGCAGCTTAGGGGACGATTCTGGAAACACCATATATTTT	CASSLGDDSGNTIYF
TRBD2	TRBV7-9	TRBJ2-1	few	TGTGCCAGCAGCTACCCCGGGCTAGCGGGGGGGAATGAGCAGTTCTTC	CASSYPGLAGGNEQFF
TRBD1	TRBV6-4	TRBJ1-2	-	TGTGCCAGCAGTGTCAGCGTGACAGGGCTACTCACCTTC	CASSVSVTGLLTF
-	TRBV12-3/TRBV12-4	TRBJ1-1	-	TGTGCCAGCAGATCCCGTAGGGGGAATCAGCCCCAGCCGAACACTGAAGCTTTCTTT	CASRSRRGNQPQPNTEAFF
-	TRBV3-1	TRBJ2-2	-	TGTGCCAGCAGCCCAGCTGCCGGGGAGCTGTTTTTT	CASSPAAGELFF
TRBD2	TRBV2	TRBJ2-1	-	TGTGCCAGTTTCGGGAGGGGAGCCTACAATGAGCAGTTCTTC	CASFGRGAYNEQFF
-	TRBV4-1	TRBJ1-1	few	TGCGCCAGCAGCCAAGCCTTCGGGGAAAGAGCTTTCTTT	CASSQAFGERAFF
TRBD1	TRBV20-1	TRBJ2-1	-	TGCAGTGCTAAGGGGTCCGGGACAGGGTACAATGAGCAGTTCTTC	CSAKGSGTGYNEQFF
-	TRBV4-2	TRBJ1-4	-	TGTGCCAGCAGCCCGACCAGTGGTAATGAAAAACTGTTTTTT	CASSPTSGNEKLFF
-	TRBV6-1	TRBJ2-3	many	TGTGCCAGCAAAGTAACGGTGTCCACAGATACGCAGTATTTT	CASKVTVSTDTQYF
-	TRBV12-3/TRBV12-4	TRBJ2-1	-	TGTGCCAGCAGACGGGACTTCGCGCGGATGAATGAGCAGTTCTTC	CASRRDFARMNEQFF
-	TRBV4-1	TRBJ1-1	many	TGCGCCAGCAGCCAAGGATCGGAACAGAGGGCTTTCTTT	CASSQGSEQRAFF
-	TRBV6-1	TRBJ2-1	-	TGTGCCAGCAGTGAAGCGCCTAGCGATTATTACAATGAGCAGTTCTTC	CASSEAPSDYYNEQFF
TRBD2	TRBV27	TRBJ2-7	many	TGTGCCAGCAGTTCTAATTGGCGGGAGGCAACCACCTACGAGCAGTACTTC	CASSSNWREATTYEQYF
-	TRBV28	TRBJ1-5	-	TGTGCCAGCAGCCCCCAACAGGGACTAGGCAATCAGCCCCAGCATTTT	CASSPQQGLGNQPQHF
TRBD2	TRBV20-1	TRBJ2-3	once	TGCAGTGCTAGAGCCGGATCAGCGGGAGGGCCTCCAGATACGCAGTATTTT	CSARAGSAGGPPDTQYF
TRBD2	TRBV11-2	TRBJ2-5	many	TGTGCCAGCAGCCCTTTAGAGGGAGGGAGAGAGACCCAGTACTTC	CASSPLEGGRETQYF
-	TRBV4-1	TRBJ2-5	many	TGCGCCAGCAGCCAAGACCCGCCACCAGGATTGGTAGAGACCCAGTACTTC	CASSQDPPPGLVETQYF
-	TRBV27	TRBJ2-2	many	TGTGCCAGCAGACTATTACAGACCGGGGAGCTGTTTTTT	CASRLLQTGELFF
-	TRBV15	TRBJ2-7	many	TGTGCCACCAGCAGAGATAGGGTATTCTACGAGCAGTACTTC	CATSRDRVFYEQYF
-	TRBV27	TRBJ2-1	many	TGTGCCAGCGGCGACTTGGTAGGATTCAATGAGCAGTTCTTC	CASGDLVGFNEQFF
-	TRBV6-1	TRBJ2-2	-	TGTGCCAGCAGTCTGCAACTTGGGGTTTTGGGCGCCGGGGAGCTGTTTTTT	CASSLQLGVLGAGELFF
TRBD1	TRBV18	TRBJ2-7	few	TGTGCCAGCTCACCCGCCTTGATGGGACAGGGAGCGAACGAGCAGTACTTC	CASSPALMGQGANEQYF
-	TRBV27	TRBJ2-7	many	TGTGCCAGCAGTCGCCCGGGGCCTACCTACGAGCAGTACTTC	CASSRPGPTYEQYF